The 21 T cell receptor beta chains in this list originate from one sample, sequenced in a study of blood T cell repertoires in COVID-19. The assay was immunoSEQ multiplex PCR, and TCRdb's table has in-frame clones only and misses some. The sample consists of around 320,000 clones, more than 90% of them appearing once. The sample consisted of PBMCs or T cells enriched from blood (not recorded which). These receptors originate from a woman aged 25 to 39 who had been exposed to COVID-19.

The genes are TRBV6-2 or TRBV6-3 and TRBJ2-1, with D maybe TRBD2 (6 bases). CDR3 length: 15 residues. V dropped 6 bases and J dropped 0 bases, with 12 bases sitting between them. Germline values: CDR1 MNHEY, CDR2 SVGEGT. The CDR3 loop reads CASSRGLSSYNEQFF. DNA for the CDR3: TGTGCCAGCAGCCGAGGACTATCCTCCTACAATGAGCAGTTCTTC.

The chain employs TRBV7-8 and TRBJ2-1; D not certain. Trimming shortened V by 1 base and J by 3 bases, and 4 bases separated the two germline ends. This CDR3 comprises 13 residues. Germline-derived CDR1 and CDR2 are SGHVS and FQNEAQ. CDR3 protein: CASSLVHYNEQFF. The CDR3 bases are TGTGCCAGCAGCTTAGTCCACTACAATGAGCAGTTCTTC.

CDR3 coding DNA: TGTGCCAGCAGACCGGACTTCACTGAAGCTTTCTTT. Its translation: CASRPDFTEAFF. The rearrangement links TRBV7-9 to TRBJ1-1; D is uncertain. The V gene's germline CDR1 is SEHNR and CDR2 FQNEAQ (reference sequence). The CDR3 has 12 residues. The V and J ends lost 6 bases and 4 bases respectively, with 9 bases between them.

As concerns this clone: Other DNA sequences in the same sample also yield this CDR3. The chain links TRBV7-3 to TRBJ2-5; D is unclear. The CDR3 totals 13 residues. CDR1 SGHTA and CDR2 FQGTGA come from the germline V gene. Trimming stripped 2 bases from V and 1 base from J, with 5 bases between. The DNA of the CDR3 is TGTGCCAGCAGCTTAGCGGCCCAAGAGACCCAGTACTTC. This sequence encodes CASSLAAQETQYF.

This CDR3 reads CASSADSLSYEQYF. The DNA of the CDR3 is TGTGCCAGCAGTGCGGACAGCCTCTCCTACGAGCAGTACTTC. The chain employs TRBV11-2 and TRBJ2-7; a weak D match, TRBD1 (6 bases). The V and J ends lost 6 bases and 0 bases respectively, with 12 bases between them. CDR1 is SGHAT, CDR2 FQNNGV, per germline. CDR3 length: 14 amino acids.

V gene TRBV2 combines with J gene TRBJ1-2, with TRBD1 identical over 7 bases. The J segment lost 2 bases and the V segment lost 2 bases, leaving 5 bases of the junction unmatched. Germline CDR1 and CDR2: SNHLY and FYNNEI. There are 15 residues in the CDR3. CDR3 loop: CASSESAGQNYGYTF. The CDR3 bases are TGTGCCAGCAGTGAATCGGCGGGACAGAACTATGGCTACACCTTC.

The rearrangement uses TRBV5-1 and TRBJ2-7; 8 bases align to TRBD1. This CDR3 region has 13 residues. Germline assignment: CDR1 SGHRS and CDR2 YFSETQ. J was trimmed by 6 bases and V by 0 bases; bases with no gene match: 2. The CDR3 region has the DNA TGCGCCAGCAGCTTGGTTCAGGGGGCCGAGCAGTACTTC. This sequence encodes CASSLVQGAEQYF.

This rearrangement joins TRBV5-1 to TRBJ2-3; perhaps TRBD1 as D (6 bases). The CDR3 consists of 15 residues. Trimming cost V 4 bases and J 4 bases, with 16 bases left between them. Germline V lookup: CDR1 SGHRS, CDR2 YFSETQ. DNA for the CDR3: TGCGCCAGCAGCCCACGGGACATAGCTTCAGATACGCAGTATTTT. It encodes CASSPRDIASDTQYF.

The sample holds a few counts of this clone. This chain uses TRBV12-3 or TRBV12-4 with TRBJ2-1, with a possible D match to TRBD2 (6 bases). The V and J ends lost 5 bases and 9 bases respectively, with 14 bases between them. CDR3 length equals 13 residues. CDR3 loop: CASSATSWGEQFF. The DNA of the CDR3 is TGTGCCAGCAGTGCGACTAGTTGGGGTGAGCAGTTCTTC.

The chain is built from TRBV13 and TRBJ2-7, with 9 bases identical to TRBD1. The germline CDR1 and CDR2 sequences are PRHDT and FYEKMQ (reference sequence). The J segment lost 4 bases and the V segment lost 0 bases, leaving 7 bases of the junction unmatched. The CDR3 has 16 amino acids. CDR3 protein: CASSLGGQGIDYEQYF. CDR3 DNA: TGTGCCAGCAGCTTAGGCGGACAGGGGATAGATTACGAGCAGTACTTC. Variable domain in full (rest from reference TRBV13 and TRBJ2-7): AAGVIQSPRHLIKEKRETATLKCYPIPRHDTVYWYQQGPGQDPQFLISFYEKMQSDKGSIPDRFSAQQFSDYHSELNMSSLELGDSALYFCASSLGGQGIDYEQYFGPGTRLTVT.

This clone was found once. This chain connects TRBV20-1 to TRBJ1-2; maybe TRBD1 (6 bases). The V gene's germline CDR1 is DFQATT and CDR2 SNEGSKA (reference sequence). The CDR3 is 11 amino acids. V lost 5 bases, J lost 7 bases, and 11 bases lay in between. In nucleotides, the CDR3 is TGCAGTGCTCCTCGAGGGGGTGGCTACACCTTC. It translates to CSAPRGGGYTF.

This chain uses TRBV27 with TRBJ1-2; D gene uncertain. Germline values: CDR1 MNHEY, CDR2 SMNVEV (reference sequence). This CDR3 contains 13 residues. V was clipped by 6 bases and J by 7 bases, with 15 bases between them. CDR3 protein: CASRGSGYPGYTF. CDR3 nucleotides: TGTGCCAGCAGGGGCAGTGGATATCCTGGCTACACCTTC.

This chain links TRBV2 with TRBJ2-2; 7 bases are shared with TRBD2. V was pared by 6 bases and J by 6 bases, with 7 bases of the junction left unmatched. This CDR3 contains 14 residues. CDR1 SNHLY and CDR2 FYNNEI come from the germline V gene. The CDR3 is CASRGQTSSGELFF. DNA for the CDR3: TGTGCCAGCAGGGGCCAGACTAGCTCCGGGGAGCTGTTTTTT.

The rearrangement uses TRBV14 and TRBJ2-7, with a tentative D call TRBD1 (5 bases). The germline gives CDR1 SGHDN, CDR2 FVKESK. This CDR3 has 12 residues. With 11 bases removed from V and 11 bases from J, the gap between germline ends came to 22 bases. CDR3 loop: CARRQGAHRKYF. The CDR3 bases are TGTGCCCGTAGACAAGGGGCCCACCGGAAGTACTTC.

This chain connects TRBV5-5 to TRBJ2-1, with 12 bases aligning to TRBD2. V was pared by 1 base and J by 2 bases, with 4 bases of the junction left unmatched. The CDR3 has 17 amino acids. Germline V gene data show CDR1 as SGHKS and CDR2 as YYEKEE (reference sequence). The CDR3 sequence: CASSLTSGGIAYNEQFF. CDR3 nucleotide sequence: TGTGCCAGCAGCTTGACTAGCGGGGGGATCGCCTACAATGAGCAGTTCTTC. Based on the CDR3 plus reference TRBV5-5 and TRBJ2-1, the full variable domain is DAGVTQSPTHLIKTRGQQVTLRCSPISGHKSVSWYQQVLGQGPQFIFQYYEKEERGRGNFPDRFSARQFPNYSSELNVNALLLGDSALYLCASSLTSGGIAYNEQFFGPGTRLTVL.

V is TRBV6-1 and J is TRBJ2-1; 8 bases fit TRBD2. Looked up from germline, CDR1 is MNHNS and CDR2 is SASEGT. The V gene end was trimmed by 0 bases and the J gene end by 7 bases; junction bases not matched to a gene: 5. The CDR3 length is 15 residues. CDR3 in amino acids: CASSEALAGRNEQFF. The CDR3 region has the DNA TGTGCCAGCAGTGAAGCTCTAGCGGGTAGGAATGAGCAGTTCTTC.

The chain combines TRBV5-1 with TRBJ1-4; 8 bases are a match to TRBD1. The V segment lost 2 bases and the J segment 12 bases; nucleotides outside the gene matches: 9. Germline CDR1 and CDR2: SGHRS and YFSETQ. The CDR3 runs to 14 residues. The CDR3 loop reads CASSFNRGYGELFF. CDR3 bases: TGCGCCAGCAGCTTCAACAGGGGGTACGGGGAACTGTTTTTT.

The chain carries TRBV5-4 and TRBJ2-3, with 8 bases matching TRBD2. The CDR3 runs to 16 residues. V lost 1 base, J lost 3 bases, and 7 bases stayed unmatched. Germline V gene sequence: CDR1 SGHNT, CDR2 YYREEE (reference sequence). The CDR3 loop is CASSLTDGGETDTQYF. The CDR3 DNA sequence: TGTGCCAGCAGCTTGACAGACGGGGGGGAAACAGATACGCAGTATTTT.

In DNA, the CDR3 is TGCAGCGTTGTGGTCCAGGGTAACATTCAGTACTTC. As protein: CSVVVQGNIQYF. The chain couples TRBV29-1 to TRBJ2-4, with TRBD1 as a possible D gene (5 bases). This CDR3 is built from 12 residues. V dropped 4 bases and J dropped 7 bases, with 11 bases sitting between them. CDR1 is SQVTM and CDR2 is ANQGSEA in the germline V gene. The full variable domain, completed using reference TRBV29-1 and TRBJ2-4, is SAVISQKPSRDICQRGTSLTIQCQVDSQVTMMFWYRQQPGQSLTLIATANQGSEATYESGFVIDKFPISRPNLTFSTLTVSNMSPEDSSIYLCSVVVQGNIQYFGAGTRLSVL.

This chain links TRBV18 with TRBJ2-3, with TRBD2 identical over 7 bases. V lost 10 bases and J lost 4; bases outside the gene matches: 8. Germline CDR1 and CDR2: KGHSH and LQKENI. There are 13 residues in the CDR3. The CDR3 DNA follows: TGTGCCACGAAGGCGGGGGAGGCAGATACGCAGTATTTT. This sequence encodes CATKAGEADTQYF.

This chain joins TRBV12-3 or TRBV12-4 and TRBJ1-3; D remains ambiguous. The CDR3 is 12 amino acids. V lost 5 bases, J lost 3 bases, and 5 bases lay in between. Here the CDR3 DNA reads TGTGCCAGCAGTACTTTTGGAAACACCATATATTTT. Residues: CASSTFGNTIYF.